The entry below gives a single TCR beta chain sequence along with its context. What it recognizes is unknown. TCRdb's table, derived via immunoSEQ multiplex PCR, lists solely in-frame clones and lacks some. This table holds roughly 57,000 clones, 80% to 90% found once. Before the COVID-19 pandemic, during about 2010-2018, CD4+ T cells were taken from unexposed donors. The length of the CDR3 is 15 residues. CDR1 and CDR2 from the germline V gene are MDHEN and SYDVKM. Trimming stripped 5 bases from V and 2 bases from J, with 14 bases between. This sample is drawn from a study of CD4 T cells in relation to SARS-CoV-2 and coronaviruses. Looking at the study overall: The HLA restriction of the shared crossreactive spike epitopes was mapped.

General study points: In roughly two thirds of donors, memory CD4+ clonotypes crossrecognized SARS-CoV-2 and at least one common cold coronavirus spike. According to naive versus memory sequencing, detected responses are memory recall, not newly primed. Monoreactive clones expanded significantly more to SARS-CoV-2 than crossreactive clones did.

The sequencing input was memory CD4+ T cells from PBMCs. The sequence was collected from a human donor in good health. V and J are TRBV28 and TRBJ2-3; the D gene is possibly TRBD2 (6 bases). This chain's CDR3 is CASSHRGLPTDTQYF. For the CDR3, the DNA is TGTGCCAGCAGTCATAGGGGACTGCCCACAGATACGCAGTATTTT. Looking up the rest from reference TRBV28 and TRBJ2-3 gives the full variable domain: DVKVTQSSRYLVKRTGEKVFLECVQDMDHENMFWYRQDPGLGLRLIYFSYDVKMKEKGDIPEGYSVSREKKERFSLILESASTNQTSMYLCASSHRGLPTDTQYFGPGTRLTVL.